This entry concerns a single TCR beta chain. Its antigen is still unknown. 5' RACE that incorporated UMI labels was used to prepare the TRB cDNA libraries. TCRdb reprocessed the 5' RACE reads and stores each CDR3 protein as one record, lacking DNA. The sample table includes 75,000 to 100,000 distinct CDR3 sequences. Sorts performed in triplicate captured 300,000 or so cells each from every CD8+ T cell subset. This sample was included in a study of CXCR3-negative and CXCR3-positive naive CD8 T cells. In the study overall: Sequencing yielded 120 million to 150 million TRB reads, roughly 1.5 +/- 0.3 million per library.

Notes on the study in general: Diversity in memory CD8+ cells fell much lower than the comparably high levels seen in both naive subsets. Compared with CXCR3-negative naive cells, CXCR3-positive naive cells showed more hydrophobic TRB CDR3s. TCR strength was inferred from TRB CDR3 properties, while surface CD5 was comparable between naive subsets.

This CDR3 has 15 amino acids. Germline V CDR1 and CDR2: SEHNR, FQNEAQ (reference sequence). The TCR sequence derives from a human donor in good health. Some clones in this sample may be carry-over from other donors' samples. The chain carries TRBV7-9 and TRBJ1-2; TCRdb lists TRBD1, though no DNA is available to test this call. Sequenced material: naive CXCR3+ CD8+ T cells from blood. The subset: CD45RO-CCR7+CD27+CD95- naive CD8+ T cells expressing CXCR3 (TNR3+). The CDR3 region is CASSSPQEGNYGYTF.